Listed here are 19 T cell receptor beta chains from one sample, sequenced in a study of blood T cell repertoires in COVID-19. Libraries were prepared by immunoSEQ multiplex PCR; TCRdb keeps only in-frame clonotypes and omits some of them. This sample has a few hundred thousand clones, with 80% to 90% found just once. The material sequenced was PBMCs or T cells enriched from blood (not recorded which). Every receptor here comes from a woman in her late teens or twenties who had recovered from COVID-19.

The V and J genes are TRBV30 and TRBJ2-5, with a possible D match to TRBD1 (5 bases). V was pared by 0 bases and J by 4 bases, with 18 bases between. The CDR3 runs to 16 residues. Germline CDR1 is GTSNPN and CDR2 is SVGIG (reference sequence). CDR3 DNA: TGTGCCTGGAGTGTAGAAGTGGGGCGCAACCGAGAGACCCAGTACTTC. The encoded protein is CAWSVEVGRNRETQYF.

The rearrangement links TRBV28 to TRBJ1-1; 10 nucleotides match TRBD1. CDR3 length: 15 amino acids. V trimming: 2 bases; J trimming: 10 bases; junction bases outside the gene matches: 10. Germline values: CDR1 MDHEN, CDR2 SYDVKM. Here the CDR3 DNA reads TGTGCCAGCAGTTTAGTGGACAGGGGGGCCCTCGGAGCTTTCTTT. This sequence encodes CASSLVDRGALGAFF.

The chain employs TRBV2 and TRBJ1-2, with unresolved D. The CDR3 sequence is 14 residues long. The germline V gene has CDR1 SNHLY and CDR2 FYNNEI. V was shortened by 6 bases and J by 4 bases, with 15 bases between the two germline ends. The CDR3 DNA follows: TGTGCCAGCAGACCGGGCGGGTCGGGCTATGGCTACACCTTC. Its translation: CASRPGGSGYGYTF.

The V gene is TRBV18, the J gene TRBJ1-3; D perhaps matches TRBD1 (6 bases). This CDR3 comprises 16 residues. The germline CDR1 and CDR2 sequences are KGHSH and LQKENI. Trimming left V 0 bases short and J 0 bases short, with 9 bases between. In DNA, the CDR3 is TGTGCCAGCTCACCACCGGGGGACACCTCTGGAAACACCATATATTTT. Residues: CASSPPGDTSGNTIYF.

V is TRBV15 and J is TRBJ2-7, with unresolved D. Trimming removed 0 bases from V and 3 bases from J, with 9 bases in between. The V gene's germline CDR1 is LNHNV and CDR2 YYDKDF (reference sequence). The CDR3 contains 14 residues. CDR3 loop: CATSRDNNYYEQYF. The CDR3 DNA reads as TGTGCCACCAGCAGAGATAACAACTACTACGAGCAGTACTTC.

The genes are TRBV24-1 and TRBJ1-2; 8 bases are shared with TRBD1. The CDR3 runs 14 residues. The V gene end was trimmed by 1 base and the J gene end by 6 bases; junction bases not matched to a gene: 3. Germline V gene data show CDR1 as KGHDR and CDR2 as SFDVKD. The CDR3 DNA sequence: TGTGCCACCAGTGATTTACCGACAGGGGATGGCTACACCTTC. It yields the protein CATSDLPTGDGYTF.

V and J are TRBV12-3 or TRBV12-4 and TRBJ1-2; D might be TRBD1 (5 bases). The V gene lost 7 bases and the J gene lost 2 bases, with 8 bases spanning the gap. The CDR3 has 12 residues. The CDR3 DNA reads as TGTGCCAGCACGGGGGGAAACTATGGCTACACCTTC. Amino acid sequence: CASTGGNYGYTF.

The chain has TRBV13 and TRBJ2-3, with a weak D call TRBD1 (6 bases). V was trimmed by 5 bases and J by 3 bases, leaving 18 bases between them. CDR3 length: 16 amino acids. The germline V gene encodes CDR1 PRHDT and CDR2 FYEKMQ (reference sequence). The CDR3 DNA follows: TGTGCCAGCAGCGCCACTAGGGGGTCAGGTACAGATACGCAGTATTTT. Translated, it gives CASSATRGSGTDTQYF.

The CDR3 DNA follows: TGTGCCATCAGACCCGCAGGGGAGTCGCAGCCCCAGCATTTT. Translating it yields CAIRPAGESQPQHF. V gene TRBV10-3 combines with J gene TRBJ1-5, with D perhaps matching TRBD1 (6 bases). V was cut by 6 bases and J by 7 bases, with 16 bases left in between. Per germline, CDR1 ENHRY and CDR2 SYGVKD. CDR3 length: 14 residues.

The V call is TRBV10-3, the J call TRBJ2-7; 8 bases line up with TRBD1. Germline V gives CDR1 ENHRY, CDR2 SYGVKD. V gave up 6 bases and J gave up 7 bases; unmatched junction bases: 2. The length of the CDR3 is 11 residues. CDR3 residues: CAIRGQEEQYF. The CDR3 region has the DNA TGTGCCATCAGGGGACAGGAAGAGCAGTACTTC.

V and J are TRBV30 and TRBJ1-5; 7 nucleotides align to TRBD1. V was clipped by 5 bases and J by 7 bases; unmatched bases: 8. The germline V gene has CDR1 GTSNPN and CDR2 SVGIG (reference sequence). The CDR3 is 13 amino acids. The CDR3 protein is CAWEAAGGQPQHF. CDR3 DNA: TGTGCCTGGGAGGCGGCAGGGGGACAGCCCCAGCATTTT.

The genes are TRBV10-3 and TRBJ1-5; 7 positions agree with TRBD1. The CDR3 length is 13 residues. Trimming cost V 2 bases and J 7 bases; bases outside gene matches: 2. Germline CDR1 is ENHRY and CDR2 is SYGVKD. This chain's CDR3 is CAISEDRVQPQHF. The CDR3 DNA sequence: TGTGCCATCAGTGAGGACAGGGTCCAGCCCCAGCATTTT.

The rearrangement joins TRBV5-8 to TRBJ1-1; TRBD1 matches at 8 bases. The germline V gene has CDR1 SGHTS and CDR2 YDEGEE. The V gene end was trimmed by 2 bases and the J gene end by 0 bases; junction bases not matched to a gene: 3. The CDR3 contains 15 residues. The CDR3 loop reads CASSFEQGVNTEAFF. The DNA for the CDR3 is TGTGCCAGCAGCTTTGAACAGGGGGTGAACACTGAAGCTTTCTTT.

V gene TRBV7-9 combines with J gene TRBJ1-2, with TRBD1 as a possible D gene (6 bases). In germline, CDR1 is SEHNR, CDR2 FQNEAQ (reference sequence). V gave up 6 bases and J gave up 2 bases, with 13 bases separating them. The CDR3 is 14 residues long. The CDR3 coding sequence is TGTGCCAGCAGTCCCCCCGGACAGAACTATGGCTACACCTTC. Its protein product is CASSPPGQNYGYTF.

In its sample, this clone was seen a few times. The chain employs TRBV12-3 or TRBV12-4 and TRBJ1-3, with D unclear. The CDR3 runs to 13 residues. V lost 11 bases and J lost 0, with 11 bases in between. CDR3 coding DNA: TGTGCCGTACGCCGGAGCTCTGGAAACACCATATATTTT. Protein: CAVRRSSGNTIYF.

J is TRBJ2-7 and V is TRBV4-1; D is possibly TRBD1 (5 bases). The CDR3 runs to 14 residues. Trimming shortened V by 1 base and J by 5 bases, and 12 bases separated the two germline ends. In germline, CDR1 is MGHRA, CDR2 YSYEKL. The chain's CDR3 is CASSQVLSRDEQYF. CDR3 sequence (DNA): TGCGCCAGCAGCCAAGTATTAAGCAGGGACGAGCAGTACTTC.

The CDR3, as DNA: TGTGCCTGGAGTCTACCCCCACGGACAGGGGGACCAGATACGCAGTATTTT. This sequence encodes CAWSLPPRTGGPDTQYF. The V gene is TRBV30, the J gene TRBJ2-3; 10 nucleotides match TRBD1. Germline assignment: CDR1 GTSNPN and CDR2 SVGIG (reference sequence). Trimming at V came to 2 bases and at J to 4 bases, leaving 12 bases not matched to a gene. The CDR3 has 17 amino acids.

V is TRBV18 and J is TRBJ2-7; D is perhaps TRBD2 (6 bases). CDR1 KGHSH and CDR2 LQKENI come from the germline V gene. Trimming removed 4 bases from V and 2 bases from J, with 18 bases in between. This CDR3 contains 16 residues. CDR3 in DNA: TGTGCCAGCTCACTAGCCAGCGCGGGGAGGACCTACGAGCAGTACTTC. Encoded protein: CASSLASAGRTYEQYF. Complete variable domain (other parts from reference TRBV18 and TRBJ2-7): NAGVMQNPRHLVRRRGQEARLRCSPMKGHSHVYWYRQLPEEGLKFMVYLQKENIIDESGMPKERFSAEFPKEGPSILRIQQVVRGDSAAYFCASSLASAGRTYEQYFGPGTRLTVT.

The chain joins TRBV28 to TRBJ1-1; D might be TRBD1 (5 bases). Germline V gene data show CDR1 as MDHEN and CDR2 as SYDVKM. This CDR3 comprises 17 residues. Trimming took 3 bases from V and 4 from J, leaving 21 bases between them. The CDR3, as DNA: TGTGCCAGCAGTTTGGGGCAAGGGGTACTTAGTAGCACTGAAGCTTTCTTT. Protein: CASSLGQGVLSSTEAFF. Together with reference TRBV28 and TRBJ1-1, the CDR3 gives the full variable domain: DVKVTQSSRYLVKRTGEKVFLECVQDMDHENMFWYRQDPGLGLRLIYFSYDVKMKEKGDIPEGYSVSREKKERFSLILESASTNQTSMYLCASSLGQGVLSSTEAFFGQGTRLTVV.